Each of the 10 T cell receptor beta chains below was sequenced from the same sample in a study of T-cell memory formation after mild COVID-19. TCRdb fed the 5' RACE reads into MiXCR, producing one record per CDR3 protein. The sample contains approximately 350,000 distinct CDR3 sequences, 25% to 30% of which appear only once. The sample taken for sequencing was PBMCs or a T cell subset sorted from them (not recorded which). Receptors originate from an adult woman who had mild COVID-19 (a few samples of this study predate the infection). Cell type and time point are not known.

This clonotype was picked up a small number of times. V usage is TRBV5-1 and J usage is TRBJ2-1, with D perhaps matching TRBD2 (5 bases). Germline CDR1 is SGHRS and CDR2 is YFSETQ. CDR3 length equals 14 residues. The V and J ends lost 5 bases and 6 bases respectively, with 15 bases between them. CDR3 in amino acids: CASSQEGVVNEQFF. DNA for the CDR3: TGCGCCAGCAGTCAAGAGGGAGTGGTCAATGAGCAGTTCTTC.

V usage is TRBV30 and J usage is TRBJ2-1; the D gene is possibly TRBD1 (6 bases). CDR3 length: 11 amino acids. Germline V gene sequence: CDR1 GTSNPN, CDR2 SVGIG (reference sequence). With 1 base removed from V and 11 bases from J, the gap between germline ends came to 9 bases. CDR3 residues: CAWSGTDKQFF. CDR3 sequence (DNA): TGTGCCTGGAGTGGGACAGATAAGCAGTTCTTC.

This clonotype was recorded a few times. The chain couples TRBV7-2 to TRBJ2-3; D is perhaps TRBD2 (6 bases). The germline CDR1 and CDR2 sequences are SGHTA and FQGNSA. The CDR3 contains 15 residues. Trimming took off 4 bases at V and 3 bases at J, with 14 bases between the two ends. The DNA of the CDR3 is TGTGCCAGCAGCTCGCTAGCGACTAGTACAGATACGCAGTATTTT. This gives the protein CASSSLATSTDTQYF.

The chain has TRBV15 and TRBJ2-7; D perhaps matches TRBD2 (5 bases). Looked up from germline, CDR1 is LNHNV and CDR2 is YYDKDF (reference sequence). The CDR3 is made up of 15 amino acids. Between the trimmed V and J ends, which lost 1 base and 3 bases, there was a span of 13 bases. CDR3 sequence (DNA): TGTGCCACCAGCAGAGGAGCCGGTGGAGGCTACGAGCAGTACTTC. Translated: CATSRGAGGGYEQYF.

The V gene is TRBV5-1, the J gene TRBJ1-1, with D possibly being TRBD1 (5 bases). Looked up from germline, CDR1 is SGHRS and CDR2 is YFSETQ. The V end lost 0 bases, the J end lost 0 bases, and 18 bases lay between the germline ends. The CDR3 length is 18 residues. Here the CDR3 reads CASSLGGGQALMNTEAFF. The CDR3 bases are TGCGCCAGCAGCTTGGGGGGCGGCCAGGCACTAATGAACACTGAAGCTTTCTTT. Full variable domain (remainder filled in from reference TRBV5-1 and TRBJ1-1): KAGVTQTPRYLIKTRGQQVTLSCSPISGHRSVSWYQQTPGQGLQFLFEYFSETQRNKGNFPGRFSGRQFSNSRSEMNVSTLELGDSALYLCASSLGGGQALMNTEAFFGQGTRLTVV.

As for this clonotype: Given the absence of the conserved phenylalanine or tryptophan at the CDR3 end, a read error is likely. The chain has TRBV19 and TRBJ1-2; D unresolved. Germline V CDR1 and CDR2: LNHDA, SQIVND (reference sequence). The CDR3 runs 13 residues. Trimming left V 3 bases short and J 7 bases short, with 12 bases between. CDR3 amino acids: CASSMAWAGGYTL. The CDR3 DNA reads as TGTGCCAGTAGTATGGCGTGGGCGGGTGGCTACACCCTC.

The chain uses TRBV7-9 and TRBJ1-1; TRBD1 matches 8 bases. This CDR3 spans 15 amino acids. Germline V CDR1 and CDR2: SEHNR, FQNEAQ (reference sequence). Trimming cost V 0 bases and J 11 bases; bases outside gene matches: 11. This CDR3 reads CASSLALDRAFRAFF. CDR3 coding DNA: TGTGCCAGCAGCTTAGCATTGGACAGGGCATTCCGGGCTTTCTTT.

This clonotype was picked up many times. This chain uses TRBV20-1 with TRBJ2-1; TRBD2 might be the D (6 bases). In germline, CDR1 is DFQATT, CDR2 SNEGSKA (reference sequence). The CDR3 is made up of 12 amino acids. CDR3 sequence: CTGREPSNEQFF. DNA of the CDR3: TGCACCGGCCGGGAGCCCAGCAATGAGCAGTTCTTC.

This clonotype was detected only a few times. J is TRBJ2-5 and V is TRBV12-3 or TRBV12-4; 7 bases are a match to TRBD2. The CDR3 covers 12 residues. V gave up 5 bases and J gave up 7 bases; unmatched junction bases: 4. The DNA of the CDR3 is TGTGCCAGCAGTCCCCGCGGGGGGACCCAGTACTTC. This encodes CASSPRGGTQYF.

The sample holds a few counts of this clonotype. The chain carries TRBV12-3 or TRBV12-4 and TRBJ2-6; D gene unclear. The CDR3 has 11 residues. Trimming left V 7 bases short and J 2 bases short, with 0 bases between. This chain's CDR3 is CASTGANVLTF. The CDR3 DNA reads as TGTGCCAGCACTGGGGCCAACGTCCTGACTTTC.